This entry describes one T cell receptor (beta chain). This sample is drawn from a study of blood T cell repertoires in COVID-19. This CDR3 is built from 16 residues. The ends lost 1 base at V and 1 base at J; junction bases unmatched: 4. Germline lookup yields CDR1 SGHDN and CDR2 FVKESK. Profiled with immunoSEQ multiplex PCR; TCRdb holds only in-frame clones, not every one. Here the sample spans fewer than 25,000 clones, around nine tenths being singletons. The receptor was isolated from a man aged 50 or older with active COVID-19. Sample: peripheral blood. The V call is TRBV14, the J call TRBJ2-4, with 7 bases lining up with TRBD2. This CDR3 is CASSQVDGRAKNIQYF. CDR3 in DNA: TGTGCCAGCAGCCAAGTCGACGGGAGGGCCAAAAACATTCAGTACTTC.